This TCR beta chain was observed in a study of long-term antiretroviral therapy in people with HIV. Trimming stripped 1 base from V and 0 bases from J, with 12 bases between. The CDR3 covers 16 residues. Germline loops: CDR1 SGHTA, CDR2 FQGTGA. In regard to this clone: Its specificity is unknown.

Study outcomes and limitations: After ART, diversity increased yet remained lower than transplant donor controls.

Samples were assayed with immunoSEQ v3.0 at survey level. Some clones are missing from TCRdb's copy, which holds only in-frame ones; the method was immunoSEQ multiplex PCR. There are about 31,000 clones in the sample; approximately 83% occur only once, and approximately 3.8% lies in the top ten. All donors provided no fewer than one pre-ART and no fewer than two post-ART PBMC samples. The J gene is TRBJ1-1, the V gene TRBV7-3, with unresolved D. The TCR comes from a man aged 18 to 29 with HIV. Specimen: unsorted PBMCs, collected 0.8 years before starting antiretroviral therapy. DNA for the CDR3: TGTGCCAGCAGCTTAAGGAGAGGAGGGATGAACACTGAAGCTTTCTTT. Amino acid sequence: CASSLRRGGMNTEAFF.